The 22 T cell receptor beta chains below were found in one sample sequenced in a study of T cells in Graves' hyperthyroidism and ophthalmopathy. Researchers took RNA transcripts and amplified the TCR beta CDR3 regions from them. HTBI primers were employed in a first-round RT-PCR of the TCR CDR3. TCRdb reprocessed the multiplex PCR reads with MiXCR, giving one entry per CDR3 protein. The sample comprises approximately 500,000 distinct CDR3 sequences, about 45% of which are singletons, and about 8% rests with the top ten. The sample consisted of peripheral blood or thyroid tissue (not recorded which). The receptors come from a woman aged 18-30 years with Graves' hyperthyroidism.

Many counts were recorded for this clonotype. The chain has TRBV6-2 or TRBV6-3 and TRBJ2-5; perhaps TRBD2 as D (6 bases). Germline lookup yields CDR1 MNHEY and CDR2 SVGEGT. V dropped 8 bases and J dropped 5 bases, with 18 bases sitting between them. The CDR3 is made up of 14 amino acids. CDR3: CASLEGWAKETQYF. Written as DNA, the CDR3 is TGTGCCAGCCTGGAGGGATGGGCTAAGGAGACCCAGTACTTC.

This clonotype was counted many times. The V call is TRBV5-8, the J call TRBJ1-1; the match to TRBD1 covers 9 bases. Germline CDR1 SGHTS, CDR2 YDEGEE. This CDR3 is 15 amino acids long. Unmatched junction bases numbered 6, after V lost 0 bases and J lost 6 bases. The CDR3 is CASSLGQGGRAEAFF. The CDR3 region has the DNA TGTGCCAGCAGCTTGGGACAGGGGGGCCGGGCTGAAGCTTTCTTT.

This rearrangement joins TRBV15 to TRBJ1-2; possible D gene TRBD1, 6 bases. The CDR3 runs to 13 residues. Germline values: CDR1 LNHNV, CDR2 YYDKDF (reference sequence). Between the trimmed V and J ends, which lost 6 bases and 7 bases, there was a span of 15 bases. The CDR3 DNA is TGTGCCACCAGAGATAAGGCAGGGGCTGGCTACACCTTC. Its protein product is CATRDKAGAGYTF. Using reference TRBV15 and TRBJ1-2 for the parts outside the CDR3, the full variable domain is DAMVIQNPRYQVTQFGKPVTLSCSQTLNHNVMYWYQQKSSQAPKLLFHYYDKDFNNEADTPDNFQSRRPNTSFCFLDIRSPGLGDTAMYLCATRDKAGAGYTFGSGTRLTVV.

This clonotype was found many times. The V call is TRBV20-1, the J call TRBJ2-7; maybe TRBD2 (6 bases). CDR1 is DFQATT, CDR2 SNEGSKA, per germline (reference sequence). V lost 0 bases and J lost 3, with 18 bases in between. The CDR3 loop spans 16 amino acids. The CDR3 nucleotides are TGCAGTGCTAGAGATCCTCTCGCTAGCGAGCTCTACGAGCAGTACTTC. Its protein is CSARDPLASELYEQYF.

The sample holds many counts of this clonotype. The chain joins TRBV2 to TRBJ1-6; 7 positions agree with TRBD1. Trimming at V came to 8 bases and at J to 6 bases, leaving 4 bases not matched to a gene. Germline V gene sequence: CDR1 SNHLY, CDR2 FYNNEI. The CDR3 is 13 residues long. The DNA for the CDR3 is TGTGCCAGCCTACAGGGGACTAATTCACCCCTCCACTTT. This encodes CASLQGTNSPLHF.

This clonotype was found many times. The V call is TRBV2, the J call TRBJ1-6; a possible D gene is TRBD1 (5 bases). Trimming removed 5 bases from V and 0 bases from J, with 14 bases in between. CDR1 is SNHLY and CDR2 is FYNNEI in the germline V gene. The CDR3 consists of 17 residues. DNA for the CDR3: TGTGCCAGCAGTAAGGACACCATGAGCTCCTATAATTCACCCCTCCACTTT. This translates into CASSKDTMSSYNSPLHF.

Notes on this clonotype: At one of its ends the junction is not consistent with the germline gene, which may arise from a read error. V usage is TRBV5-5 and J usage is TRBJ2-7, with D possibly being TRBD2 (6 bases). Germline V gives CDR1 SGHKS, CDR2 YYEKEE (reference sequence). The CDR3 covers 17 residues. The CDR3 protein is CACSQAESAGSSYEQYF. As DNA, the CDR3 is TGTGCCTGCAGCCAAGCGGAGAGCGCGGGGAGCTCCTACGAGCAGTACTTC.

In its sample, this clonotype was seen many times. This chain links TRBV20-1 with TRBJ1-6; possibly TRBD1 for D (6 bases). CDR3 length equals 15 residues. Germline V gene data show CDR1 as DFQATT and CDR2 as SNEGSKA (reference sequence). V lost 1 base to trimming and J lost 10 bases, with 17 bases between them. CDR3 amino acids: CSARGAGQTRSPLHF. The DNA of the CDR3 is TGCAGTGCTAGAGGAGCGGGACAAACAAGGTCACCCCTCCACTTT.

This clonotype was observed a single time. Without the conserved terminal phenylalanine or tryptophan, this CDR3 likely stems from a read error. No DNA is shown, since the ends of the CDR3 on it are uncertain; the CDR3 is the one TCRdb lists. The CDR3 loop is CSASTGTEFY. This chain joins TRBV20-1 and TRBJ1-4; the D call in the table, TRBD1, was not verified against the DNA. In germline, CDR1 is DFQATT, CDR2 SNEGSKA (reference sequence). Both ends counted, the CDR3 spans 10 residues.

This clonotype was picked up one time. The rearrangement joins TRBV29-1 to TRBJ2-7; 9 nucleotides agree with TRBD2. The CDR3 contains 13 residues. V was pared by 5 bases and J by 0 bases, with 2 bases of the junction left unmatched. The germline gives CDR1 SQVTM, CDR2 ANQGSEA. CDR3 in amino acids: CSVFSGSSYEQYF. CDR3 coding DNA: TGCAGCGTTTTTAGCGGGAGCTCCTACGAGCAGTACTTC.

This chain uses TRBV20-1 with TRBJ2-7; the match to TRBD1 covers 7 bases. The V gene's germline CDR1 is DFQATT and CDR2 SNEGSKA (reference sequence). The CDR3 spans 14 residues. V was clipped by 6 bases and J by 3 bases; unmatched bases: 11. The CDR3: CSAWRRDSDYEQYF. The CDR3 nucleotides read TGCAGTGCCTGGCGTAGGGACAGCGACTACGAGCAGTACTTC.

This clonotype was detected ten times or more. The V gene is TRBV2, the J gene TRBJ1-4; maybe TRBD1 (5 bases). The CDR3 is 13 amino acids. Trimming removed 4 bases at V and 10 bases at J, with 13 bases between. CDR1 is SNHLY, CDR2 FYNNEI, per germline. CDR3 protein: CASSGDQRGKLFF. CDR3 nucleotide sequence: TGTGCCAGCAGTGGGGACCAAAGAGGAAAACTGTTTTTT.

The table lists this clonotype with many counts. This chain connects TRBV2 to TRBJ2-5; 11 nucleotides line up with TRBD2. V dropped 6 bases and J dropped 6; count of bases not matched to a gene: 6. Germline assignment: CDR1 SNHLY and CDR2 FYNNEI. The CDR3 runs to 14 residues. CDR3 sequence: CASRALAGVKTQYF. CDR3 DNA sequence: TGTGCCAGCAGGGCACTAGCGGGAGTAAAGACCCAGTACTTC.

This chain connects TRBV15 to TRBJ2-5, with D perhaps being TRBD1 or TRBD2 (5 bases each). Between the trimmed V and J ends, which lost 3 bases and 7 bases, there was a span of 18 bases. There are 15 residues in the CDR3. The germline V gene encodes CDR1 LNHNV and CDR2 YYDKDF (reference sequence). The CDR3 loop reads CATSSQSGDGATQYF. CDR3 nucleotides: TGTGCCACCAGCAGCCAAAGTGGGGACGGTGCGACCCAGTACTTC.

The chain uses TRBV29-1 and TRBJ1-2; D possibly corresponds to TRBD1 (5 bases). V was shortened by 0 bases and J by 6 bases, with 29 bases between the two germline ends. The CDR3 has 19 amino acids. Germline V gives CDR1 SQVTM, CDR2 ANQGSEA. The CDR3 DNA follows: TGCAGCGTTGAAGATCGGGGTTGGGGCCTTAATGGGATACCTCATGGCTACACCTTC. As protein: CSVEDRGWGLNGIPHGYTF.

CDR3 DNA sequence: TGTGCCAGCAGCCCCGGCGGAAACATTCAGTACTTC. Protein product: CASSPGGNIQYF. The chain combines TRBV7-9 with TRBJ2-4, with D uncertain. Trimming removed 5 bases from V and 6 bases from J, with 8 bases in between. This CDR3 is built from 12 residues. Germline V lookup: CDR1 SEHNR, CDR2 FQNEAQ (reference sequence).

This clonotype was recorded at least ten times. CDR3 region: CSASHAQREGTQYF. CDR3 nucleotides: TGCAGTGCTAGCCACGCGCAGCGGGAGGGGACCCAGTACTTC. V and J are TRBV20-1 and TRBJ2-5, with 10 bases aligning to TRBD2. The V segment lost 3 bases and the J segment 7 bases; nucleotides outside the gene matches: 8. This CDR3 spans 14 amino acids. Germline assignment: CDR1 DFQATT and CDR2 SNEGSKA (reference sequence).

The chain couples TRBV7-9 to TRBJ1-1; tentatively, D is TRBD1 (5 bases). The V and J ends lost 4 bases and 4 bases respectively, with 10 bases between them. Germline V gives CDR1 SEHNR, CDR2 FQNEAQ (reference sequence). CDR3 length: 13 amino acids. CDR3 in DNA: TGTGCCAGCAGCTATGGGACCACCACTGAAGCTTTCTTT. Protein product: CASSYGTTTEAFF.

This clonotype appeared many times. This rearrangement joins TRBV6-5 to TRBJ2-7; 8 nucleotides agree with TRBD2. The CDR3 totals 12 residues. Unmatched junction bases numbered 4, after V lost 5 bases and J lost 7 bases. CDR1 and CDR2 (germline): MNHEY, SVGAGI. The CDR3 DNA reads TGTGCCAGCAGTATAATAGCGGGGGAGCAGTACTTC. Its protein product is CASSIIAGEQYF.

This clonotype was counted many times. The V call is TRBV30, the J call TRBJ1-1, with no clear D. Germline CDR1 reads GTSNPN; CDR2 reads SVGIG (reference sequence). Trimming removed 4 bases from V and 7 bases from J, with 13 bases in between. The CDR3 totals 12 residues. In DNA, the CDR3 is TGTGCCTGGAAACTGGGGTTTGTTGAAGCTTTCTTT. This codes for CAWKLGFVEAFF.

About this clonotype itself: At one end, the junction sequence differs from germline, possibly due to a read error. This chain links TRBV2 with TRBJ2-7; D remains ambiguous. CDR1 is SNHLY and CDR2 is FYNNEI in the germline V gene. CDR3 length: 14 residues. The chain's CDR3 is CVSSEFQSSYEQYF. CDR3 bases: TGTGTCAGCAGTGAGTTTCAAAGCTCCTACGAGCAGTACTTC.

This sequence joins TRBV24-1 and TRBJ1-2, with a possible D match to TRBD1 (5 bases). The V gene's germline CDR1 is KGHDR and CDR2 SFDVKD. V lost 6 bases and J 4 bases, leaving 11 bases between the germline ends. CDR3 size: 13 residues. CDR3 loop: CATSLGRLYGYTF. The DNA of the CDR3 is TGTGCCACCAGTTTGGGACGCCTCTATGGCTACACCTTC.